This TCR beta chain came from a study of T cells in women clearing cervical HPV infection. Here immunoSEQ multiplex PCR was the method, and the copy in TCRdb shows in-frame clones only, minus some. The sample table sets out tens of thousands of clones. Comments on this clone: From the germline J gene comes the end of the CDR3, since the read stops 3 residues before it.

Trimming took 1 base from V and 4 from J; bases not matched to a gene: 4. The germline gives CDR1 KGHSH, CDR2 LQKENI. CDR3 length: 16 residues. This receptor was identified in a woman between 18 and 75 years old with a cervical HPV16 infection that either progressed to CIN3+ or cleared (not recorded which). The chain has TRBV18 and TRBJ2-2; 9 nucleotides align to TRBD1. The sequenced sample consisted of blood buffy coat. CDR3 region: CASSPLGTGFTGELFF. Incomplete CDR3 DNA: TGTGCCAGCTCACCACTCGGGACAGGGTTCACCGGGGAG.